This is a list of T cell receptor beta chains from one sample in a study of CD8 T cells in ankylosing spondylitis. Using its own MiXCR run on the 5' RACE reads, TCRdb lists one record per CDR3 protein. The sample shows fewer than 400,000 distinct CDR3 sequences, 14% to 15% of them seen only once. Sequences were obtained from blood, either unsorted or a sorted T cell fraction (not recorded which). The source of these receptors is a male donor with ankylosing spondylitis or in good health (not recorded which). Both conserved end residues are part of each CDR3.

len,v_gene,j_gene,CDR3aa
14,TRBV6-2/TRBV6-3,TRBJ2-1,CASIGNSGRSTQFF
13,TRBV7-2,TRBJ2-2,CASSTDKSGELFF
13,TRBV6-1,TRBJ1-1,CASTVTGFTEAFF
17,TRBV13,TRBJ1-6,CASSLAPGGRGDSPLHF
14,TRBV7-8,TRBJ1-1,CASSTTSGQREAFF
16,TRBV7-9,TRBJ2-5,CASSSRDRGGGETQYF
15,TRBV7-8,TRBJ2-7,CASSSNRDRGNGQYF
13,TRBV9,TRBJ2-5,CASSVNLRETQYF
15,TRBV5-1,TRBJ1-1,CASSPGWGSNTEAFF
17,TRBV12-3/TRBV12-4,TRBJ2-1,CASSLVRMTATGNEQFF
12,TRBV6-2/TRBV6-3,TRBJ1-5,CASSTSNQPQHF
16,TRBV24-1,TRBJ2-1,CATSDSTGGIYNEQFF